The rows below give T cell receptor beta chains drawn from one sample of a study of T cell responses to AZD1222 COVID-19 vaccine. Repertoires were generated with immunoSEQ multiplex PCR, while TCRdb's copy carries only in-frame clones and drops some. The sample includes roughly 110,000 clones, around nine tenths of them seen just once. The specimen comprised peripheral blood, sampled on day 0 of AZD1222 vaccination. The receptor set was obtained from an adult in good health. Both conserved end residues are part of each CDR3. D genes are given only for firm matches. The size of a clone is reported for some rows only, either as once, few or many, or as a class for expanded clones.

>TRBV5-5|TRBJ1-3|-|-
CASSLVRPSSGNTIYF
TGTGCCAGCAGCTTGGTGCGCCCTTCCTCTGGAAACACCATATATTTT
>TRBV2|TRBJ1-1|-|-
CASATATEAFF
TGTGCCAGCGCTACCGCCACTGAAGCTTTCTTT
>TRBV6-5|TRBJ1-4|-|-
CASSMNRRLYEKLFF
TGTGCCAGCAGTATGAACAGGCGTCTTTATGAAAAACTGTTTTTT
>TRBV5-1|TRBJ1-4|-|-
CASRKRAAGNEKLFF
TGCGCCAGCAGGAAGCGGGCCGCGGGTAATGAAAAACTGTTTTTT
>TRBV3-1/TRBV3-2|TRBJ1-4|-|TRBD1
CASSQAGRQGAKLFF
TGTGCCAGCAGCCAAGCTGGCAGACAGGGTGCGAAACTGTTTTTT
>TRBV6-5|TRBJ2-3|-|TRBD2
CASSTTSGRTDTQYF
TGTGCCAGCAGTACTACTAGCGGACGCACAGATACGCAGTATTTT
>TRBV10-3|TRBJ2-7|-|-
CAISERDAGTTYEQYF
TGTGCCATCAGTGAGAGAGACGCCGGGACAACCTACGAGCAGTACTTC
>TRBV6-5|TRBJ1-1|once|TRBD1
CASSRQGAGAEAFF
TGTGCCAGCAGCCGACAGGGGGCGGGGGCTGAAGCTTTCTTT
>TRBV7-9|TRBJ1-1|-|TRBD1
CASSFPRQGASEAFF
TGTGCCAGCAGCTTTCCCCGGCAGGGGGCATCTGAAGCTTTCTTT
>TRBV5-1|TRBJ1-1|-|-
CASSSSMNTEAFF
TGCGCCAGCAGCTCCAGCATGAACACTGAAGCTTTCTTT